Sequencing of this TCR beta chain was carried out in a study of CD8 T cells in ankylosing spondylitis. This CDR3 contains 16 residues. Trimming shortened V by 1 base and J by 5 bases, and 12 bases separated the two germline ends. Germline values: CDR1 LGHDT, CDR2 YNNKEL (reference sequence). The study, taken as a whole, reports: Characteristic of ankylosing spondylitis blood, it appeared, was a TCR beta motif comprising fewer than 10 highly homologous variants. Researchers reportedly found disease-linked clones significantly enriched in matched ankylosing spondylitis synovial fluid. As for the disease-linked clones, they showed a CD8+ phenotype and occurred at relatively low frequencies in peripheral blood.

Quantitative barcoded 5'-RACE was used to prepare TCR beta libraries. Using its own MiXCR run on the 5' RACE reads, TCRdb lists one record per CDR3 protein. Of about 500,000 distinct CDR3 sequences in the sample, about an eighth are singletons; the top ten hold approximately 7%. This clonotype was detected a few times. What it binds is not known. The sample taken for sequencing was blood, either unsorted or a sorted T cell fraction (not recorded which). This chain uses TRBV3-1 with TRBJ1-6, with D possibly TRBD1 on 6 matching bases. The TCR originated in a male donor with ankylosing spondylitis. CDR3 nucleotides: TGTGCCAGCAGCCAAGCAACGGGACAAAATAATTCACCCCTCCACTTT. Residues: CASSQATGQNNSPLHF.